The 17 T cell receptor beta chains given below trace back to one sample, sequenced in a study of shared clonotypes between healthy human individuals. Clones were read by immunoSEQ multiplex PCR, and TCRdb kept only the in-frame ones, dropping some. The sample includes about 2.4 million clones, more than 85% of them seen just once. Sequencing used naive CD4+ T cells from PBMCs. The subset denotes: CD45RA+ positively selected. The receptors come from a man aged 18 to 30 in good health. Some clones in this sample may be carry-over from other donors' samples.

This clone was seen once. This chain connects TRBV9 to TRBJ1-3; the D gene is possibly TRBD1 (6 bases). This CDR3 spans 15 amino acids. CDR1 and CDR2 from the germline V gene are SGDLS and YYNGEE. Deletions cut 3 bases from V and 2 bases from J, with 12 bases between. CDR3 sequence reads: CASSDGQTTGNTIYF. In DNA form, the CDR3 reads TGTGCCAGCAGCGACGGACAGACCACTGGAAACACCATATATTTT.

Worth noting for this clone: A read error may produce the germline difference seen at one junction end. The chain recombines TRBV7-8 with TRBJ2-7; 10 nucleotides align to TRBD2. Germline CDR1 is SGHVS and CDR2 is FQNEAQ. The CDR3 covers 16 residues. This chain's CDR3 is CASSLDLIGLAGAPVF. In nucleotides, the CDR3 is TGTGCCAGCAGCTTAGATCTAATTGGTCTAGCGGGAGCCCCTGTCTTC.

This sequence joins TRBV7-2 and TRBJ2-4; 12 bases match TRBD2. Germline CDR1 is SGHTA and CDR2 is FQGNSA. The CDR3 runs 16 residues. Unmatched junction bases numbered 11, after V lost 5 bases and J lost 9 bases. This chain's CDR3 is CASSPGLAGGPGIQYF. CDR3 sequence (DNA): TGTGCCAGCAGCCCTGGGCTAGCGGGAGGGCCCGGCATTCAGTACTTC.

V and J are TRBV5-1 and TRBJ1-4; D may be TRBD1 (5 bases). CDR1 and CDR2 (germline): SGHRS, YFSETQ. This CDR3 is built from 15 residues. Trimming shortened V by 4 bases and J by 5 bases, and 15 bases separated the two germline ends. The CDR3 here is CASSLPGGPNEKLFF. DNA of the CDR3: TGCGCCAGCAGCCTCCCGGGGGGACCAAATGAAAAACTGTTTTTT. Full variable domain (outside the CDR3, taken from reference TRBV5-1 and TRBJ1-4): KAGVTQTPRYLIKTRGQQVTLSCSPISGHRSVSWYQQTPGQGLQFLFEYFSETQRNKGNFPGRFSGRQFSNSRSEMNVSTLELGDSALYLCASSLPGGPNEKLFFGSGTQLSVL.

V and J are TRBV19 and TRBJ2-2; D call uncertain. V lost 8 bases to trimming and J lost 1 base, with 5 bases between them. The CDR3 contains 12 residues. Germline values: CDR1 LNHDA, CDR2 SQIVND (reference sequence). The CDR3 DNA follows: TGTGCCAGTCAGATGAACACCGGGGAGCTGTTTTTT. It encodes CASQMNTGELFF. Full variable domain (outside the CDR3, taken from reference TRBV19 and TRBJ2-2): DGGITQSPKYLFRKEGQNVTLSCEQNLNHDAMYWYRQDPGQGLRLIYYSQIVNDFQKGDIAEGYSVSREKKESFPLTVTSAQKNPTAFYLCASQMNTGELFFGEGSRLTVL.

The gene calls are TRBV2 and TRBJ2-7; tentative D call: TRBD1 (5 bases). CDR1 is SNHLY, CDR2 FYNNEI, per germline. Trimming shortened V by 6 bases and J by 4 bases, and 16 bases separated the two germline ends. The CDR3 runs 14 residues. The CDR3 spells CASRARQTPYEQYF. DNA for the CDR3: TGTGCCAGCAGGGCCCGACAGACTCCTTACGAGCAGTACTTC.

The V call is TRBV4-1, the J call TRBJ1-1, with D unresolved. Between the trimmed V and J ends, which lost 0 bases and 0 bases, there was a span of 14 bases. This CDR3 has 17 amino acids. Germline CDR1 and CDR2: MGHRA and YSYEKL. The CDR3, as DNA: TGCGCCAGCAGCCAAGATATTAACAGACTCATGAACACTGAAGCTTTCTTT. Translated, it gives CASSQDINRLMNTEAFF.

This chain uses TRBV9 with TRBJ1-1; TRBD1 matches at 7 bases. Germline loops: CDR1 SGDLS, CDR2 YYNGEE. Germline trimming cut 0 bases from V and 2 bases from J; bases unmatched to any gene: 4. This CDR3 is 15 amino acids long. The CDR3 nucleotides read TGTGCCAGCAGCGTAGTAGGGGGCGGAAACACTGAAGCTTTCTTT. This translates into CASSVVGGGNTEAFF.

The rearrangement links TRBV11-1 to TRBJ2-7; 9 bases are shared with TRBD1. J lost 4 bases, V lost 1 base, and 8 bases had no gene match. This CDR3 comprises 16 residues. Germline CDR1 reads SGHAT; CDR2 reads FQDESV (reference sequence). CDR3: CASSLVVTGGVYEQYF. In DNA form, the CDR3 reads TGTGCCAGCAGCTTAGTAGTCACAGGGGGCGTTTACGAGCAGTACTTC.

V usage is TRBV9 and J usage is TRBJ2-7; D is perhaps TRBD1 (6 bases). Germline V gene sequence: CDR1 SGDLS, CDR2 YYNGEE. This CDR3 comprises 16 residues. V lost 0 bases and J lost 6, with 19 bases in between. As DNA, the CDR3 is TGTGCCAGCAGCGTAGGTCAGGGGAGTAATATGGCCGAGCAGTACTTC. Translating gives CASSVGQGSNMAEQYF.

The gene calls are TRBV18 and TRBJ2-7, with 7 bases fitting TRBD2. The ends lost 0 bases at V and 2 bases at J; junction bases unmatched: 4. The CDR3 covers 15 residues. The germline CDR1 and CDR2 sequences are KGHSH and LQKENI. Here the CDR3 reads CASSPPGRGAYEQYF. In DNA form, the CDR3 reads TGTGCCAGCTCACCACCGGGGAGGGGAGCCTACGAGCAGTACTTC.

The chain uses TRBV2 and TRBJ2-7; 8 bases match TRBD2. The junction had 5 bases not matched to a gene; V was cut back by 1 base and J by 3 bases. From germline, CDR1 is SNHLY and CDR2 FYNNEI. The CDR3 is made up of 15 amino acids. CDR3 DNA sequence: TGTGCCAGCAGTGAAGGGGTAGCGGGGTACTACGAGCAGTACTTC. This sequence encodes CASSEGVAGYYEQYF.

The V gene is TRBV19, the J gene TRBJ1-1; D remains unclear. The CDR3 spans 16 residues. V was clipped by 6 bases and J by 3 bases, with 20 bases between them. Germline V gives CDR1 LNHDA, CDR2 SQIVND (reference sequence). The CDR3 reads CASSPRGRAFDTEAFF. The CDR3 DNA reads as TGTGCCAGTAGCCCCCGAGGACGGGCCTTTGACACTGAAGCTTTCTTT.

The rearrangement links TRBV28 to TRBJ1-5; perhaps TRBD1 as D (5 bases). CDR3 length equals 14 residues. Germline V gene data show CDR1 as MDHEN and CDR2 as SYDVKM. V was shortened by 4 bases and J by 9 bases, with 16 bases between the two germline ends. In nucleotides, the CDR3 is TGTGCCAGCAGTTCCCCGGGGGGTCAGTGGCCCCAGCATTTT. It yields the protein CASSSPGGQWPQHF. Looking up the rest from reference TRBV28 and TRBJ1-5 gives the full variable domain: DVKVTQSSRYLVKRTGEKVFLECVQDMDHENMFWYRQDPGLGLRLIYFSYDVKMKEKGDIPEGYSVSREKKERFSLILESASTNQTSMYLCASSSPGGQWPQHFGDGTRLSIL.

The V gene is TRBV7-3, the J gene TRBJ2-5; D remains ambiguous. The CDR3 totals 13 residues. Trimming cost V 3 bases and J 3 bases, with 8 bases left between them. Germline CDR1 SGHTA, CDR2 FQGTGA. This CDR3 reads CASSFSTEETQYF. The CDR3 DNA reads TGTGCCAGCAGCTTTAGTACAGAAGAGACCCAGTACTTC.

The sample holds one count of this clone. The chain employs TRBV29-1 and TRBJ2-7; D ambiguous. CDR1 SQVTM and CDR2 ANQGSEA come from the germline V gene. Trimming stripped 3 bases from V and 7 bases from J, with 4 bases between. CDR3 length equals 9 residues. CDR3: CSVDWEQYF. The CDR3 DNA is TGCAGCGTTGATTGGGAGCAGTACTTC.

This clone was counted once. The chain couples TRBV29-1 to TRBJ1-2; 7 nucleotides agree with TRBD1. V lost 8 bases, J lost 7 bases, and 7 bases stayed unmatched. Germline V gene lookup returns CDR1 SQVTM and CDR2 ANQGSEA. The CDR3 is made up of 11 amino acids. CDR3 in DNA: TGCAGCTCCGACAGGGAGGCTGGCTACACCTTC. It is translated as CSSDREAGYTF. Based on the CDR3 plus reference TRBV29-1 and TRBJ1-2, the full variable domain is SAVISQKPSRDICQRGTSLTIQCQVDSQVTMMFWYRQQPGQSLTLIATANQGSEATYESGFVIDKFPISRPNLTFSTLTVSNMSPEDSSIYLCSSDREAGYTFGSGTRLTVV.